The 11 T cell receptor beta chains presented below share a single source sample, sequenced in a study of T cell repertoires and HLA-DP antigens (dated by TCRdb to the late 2010s). Receptor libraries were prepared by the immunoSEQ multiplex PCR assay. Here the immuneACCESS table is served through TCRdb, limited to in-frame sequences with V and J called. Missing clones are a known gap in these copies; in checked studies unresolved V genes cover under half, and the rest lacks a known reason. Here the sample has approximately 86,000 clones; approximately 86% occur a single time. The ten top clones hold 1.5% to 2% of the sample. No antigen is known for these receptors. The sequencing input was CD4+ T cells from PBMCs. The source of these receptors is a man in his forties or fifties in good health and CMV-seronegative.

This clone was found a few times. The chain employs TRBV5-1 and TRBJ1-2; D perhaps matches TRBD1 (5 bases). Germline V gives CDR1 SGHRS, CDR2 YFSETQ. V lost 4 bases and J 4 bases, leaving 11 bases between the germline ends. The CDR3 length is 13 residues. The CDR3 loop is CASSPGRLYGYTF. Here the CDR3 DNA reads TGCGCCAGCAGCCCGGGACGGCTCTATGGCTACACCTTC.

CDR3 nucleotide sequence: TGTGCCAGCAGCTTAGCGGCAGGGGCGGATGAGCAGTTCTTC. This translates into CASSLAAGADEQFF. V gene TRBV7-9 combines with J gene TRBJ2-1, with D perhaps matching TRBD1 (6 bases). The germline V gene encodes CDR1 SEHNR and CDR2 FQNEAQ (reference sequence). Trimming pared 0 bases from V and 8 bases from J, leaving 11 bases between. The CDR3 length is 14 residues.

In its sample, this clone was seen a few times. The gene calls are TRBV2 and TRBJ1-5, with no clear D. V dropped 4 bases and J dropped 6 bases, with 10 bases sitting between them. Germline assignment: CDR1 SNHLY and CDR2 FYNNEI. CDR3 length equals 13 residues. The chain's CDR3 is CASSADQVQPQHF. The CDR3 nucleotides are TGTGCCAGCAGTGCCGACCAGGTTCAGCCCCAGCATTTT.

The chain has TRBV9 and TRBJ2-3; 12 bases map to TRBD2. The germline gives CDR1 SGDLS, CDR2 YYNGEE. This CDR3 comprises 17 residues. V trimming: 0 bases; J trimming: 5 bases; junction bases outside the gene matches: 7. As DNA, the CDR3 is TGTGCCAGCAGCGTAGACCCTAGCGGGGGGGCCGTAGATACGCAGTATTTT. This translates into CASSVDPSGGAVDTQYF.

V is TRBV5-5 and J is TRBJ1-1; no definite D call. V was clipped by 1 base and J by 2 bases, with 12 bases between them. CDR1 and CDR2 from the germline V gene are SGHKS and YYEKEE (reference sequence). This CDR3 contains 15 residues. CDR3 loop: CASSLIEGINTEAFF. The CDR3 DNA reads TGTGCCAGCAGCTTGATTGAGGGCATAAACACTGAAGCTTTCTTT.

V gene TRBV5-4 combines with J gene TRBJ1-1; 9 bases map to TRBD1. V lost 4 bases to trimming and J lost 4 bases; unmatched junction nucleotides: 2. Germline V CDR1 and CDR2: SGHNT, YYREEE (reference sequence). The CDR3 spans 13 residues. The CDR3 DNA sequence: TGTGCCAGCAGCCAGGACAGGGGCACTGAAGCTTTCTTT. This codes for CASSQDRGTEAFF.

The genes are TRBV2 and TRBJ2-7; D perhaps matches TRBD2 (6 bases). This CDR3 has 15 amino acids. With 4 bases removed from V and 6 bases from J, the gap between germline ends came to 19 bases. The germline gives CDR1 SNHLY, CDR2 FYNNEI. Here the CDR3 reads CASSARESKTSEQYF. The CDR3 nucleotides read TGTGCCAGCAGTGCCCGGGAGTCCAAAACGTCCGAGCAGTACTTC.

The chain joins TRBV5-8 to TRBJ2-7, with 7 positions matching TRBD1. Trimming took 3 bases from V and 5 from J; bases not matched to a gene: 11. Germline CDR1 SGHTS, CDR2 YDEGEE. The CDR3 is 15 amino acids. The CDR3, as DNA: TGTGCCAGCAGCTCGGGACAGAACCCCATCCACGAGCAGTACTTC. Residues: CASSSGQNPIHEQYF.

This sequence joins TRBV15 and TRBJ2-3, with 9 nucleotides matching TRBD2. Looked up from germline, CDR1 is LNHNV and CDR2 is YYDKDF (reference sequence). V shed 4 bases, J shed 4 bases, and the junction held 9 bases outside the gene matches. There are 16 residues in the CDR3. The CDR3 DNA follows: TGTGCCACCAGCACCTTAGCGGGAGATGGACCAGATACGCAGTATTTT. It specifies CATSTLAGDGPDTQYF.

The rearrangement uses TRBV27 and TRBJ2-7; the match to TRBD1 covers 8 bases. V was clipped by 4 bases and J by 6 bases; unmatched bases: 11. The CDR3 consists of 15 residues. Per the germline V gene, CDR1 is MNHEY and CDR2 is SMNVEV (reference sequence). The CDR3 DNA follows: TGTGCCAGCAGTTACACCAGGACAGGGCGGTCCGAGCAGTACTTC. Its protein is CASSYTRTGRSEQYF.

Concerning this clone itself: A read error may account for a junction end that differs from germline. This chain connects TRBV5-1 to TRBJ2-5; D is possibly TRBD1 or TRBD2 (5 bases each). Germline CDR1 is SGHRS and CDR2 is YFSETQ. This CDR3 region has 15 residues. DNA for the CDR3: TGCGCCAGCAGCTTGGTCGTAGGGGACCAAGGGACCCAGTACTTC. This translates into CASSLVVGDQGTQYF. The full variable domain, completed using reference TRBV5-1 and TRBJ2-5, is KAGVTQTPRYLIKTRGQQVTLSCSPISGHRSVSWYQQTPGQGLQFLFEYFSETQRNKGNFPGRFSGRQFSNSRSEMNVSTLELGDSALYLCASSLVVGDQGTQYFGPGTRLLVL.